The 15 T cell receptor beta chains in this list originate from one sample, sequenced in a study of spatial heterogeneity in lung cancer (dated by TCRdb to the late 2010s). What the research found in general, with its limitations: The number of expanded intratumoral alpha and beta TCRs correlated with the tumor nonsynonymous mutation count.

Antigens for these TCRs are unknown. What the time point label conveys for this sample: sample taken at primary tumor resection. The protocol used for the library was 5' RACE. Sequencer: NextSeq 500. TCRdb reworked the public reads: Q25 trimming with fastp, MiXCR clone assembly, productive beta chains retained. Identical CDR3 protein sequences are pooled into one entry, listed with their most common genes and DNA. The sample includes under 20,000 distinct CDR3 sequences, with 6.2% observed a single time. 6.8% of the sample belongs to the ten largest clones. This specimen was lung tumor tissue, taken at surgery. These receptors were taken from a male donor with early-stage non-small cell lung cancer.

The sample holds many counts of this clonotype. With the library built for alpha chains, this beta chain is off target and its frequency is not meaningful. The V and J genes are TRBV7-9 and TRBJ1-2, with 8 nucleotides matching TRBD1. CDR1 is SEHNR, CDR2 FQNEAQ, per germline (reference sequence). V lost 4 bases to trimming and J lost 0 bases; unmatched junction nucleotides: 1. This CDR3 is built from 14 residues. The CDR3, as DNA: TGTGCCAGCAGCTACAGGGGGACTAACTATGGCTACACCTTC. This sequence encodes CASSYRGTNYGYTF.

Of note for this clonotype: Since a much larger clone is just one base distant, this may be a read error. This beta chain was picked up by a library intended for alpha chains and is off target, so its count carries little meaning. The chain uses TRBV9 and TRBJ2-7; D not certain. Germline V gene lookup returns CDR1 SGDLS and CDR2 YYNGEE. The V and J ends lost 4 bases and 5 bases respectively, with 13 bases between them. CDR3 length equals 13 residues. The CDR3 nucleotides read TGTGCCAGCAGCATACGATCAAACGACGAGCAGTACTTC. Protein sequence: CASSIRSNDEQYF.

At least ten counts were recorded for this clonotype. The library was built for alpha chains, so this beta chain is an off-target read and its size means little. V gene TRBV14 combines with J gene TRBJ1-1; D ambiguous. Germline assignment: CDR1 SGHDN and CDR2 FVKESK. V gave up 5 bases and J gave up 3 bases, with 10 bases separating them. This CDR3 has 13 residues. CDR3 in amino acids: CASSAQPDTEAFF. The CDR3, as DNA: TGTGCCAGCAGCGCCCAGCCTGACACTGAAGCTTTCTTT.

This clonotype has at least ten counts. The library was designed around alpha chains, so this beta chain is a stray read whose abundance carries little weight. The rearrangement links TRBV18 to TRBJ1-6; weak D call: TRBD1 (5 bases). Deletions cut 6 bases from V and 7 bases from J, with 19 bases between. Per germline, CDR1 KGHSH and CDR2 LQKENI. The CDR3 loop spans 16 amino acids. This CDR3 is CASSPNTAGFNSPLHF. The CDR3 nucleotides are TGTGCCAGCTCTCCTAACACAGCAGGGTTCAATTCACCCCTCCACTTT. Combining the CDR3 with reference TRBV18 and TRBJ1-6 gives the whole variable domain NAGVMQNPRHLVRRRGQEARLRCSPMKGHSHVYWYRQLPEEGLKFMVYLQKENIIDESGMPKERFSAEFPKEGPSILRIQQVVRGDSAAYFCASSPNTAGFNSPLHFGNGTRLTVT.

Ten or more counts support this clonotype. A library prepared for alpha chains yielded this beta chain as an off-target read; its size is of little meaning. The chain recombines TRBV29-1 with TRBJ2-7; 7 bases match TRBD1. J lost 7 bases, V lost 7 bases, and 16 bases had no gene match. In germline, CDR1 is SQVTM, CDR2 ANQGSEA. This CDR3 has 14 amino acids. CDR3 protein: CSAATGPGRGEQYF. DNA for the CDR3: TGCAGCGCCGCGACAGGGCCCGGTCGTGGGGAGCAGTACTTC.

In its sample, this clonotype was seen many times. Since the library was made to target alpha chains, this beta chain is a stray read and its abundance is not meaningful. The chain's CDR3 is CASSSYGVFFYNEQFF. The CDR3, as DNA: TGTGCCAGCAGCTCCTACGGGGTCTTCTTCTACAATGAGCAGTTCTTC. The chain has TRBV11-2 and TRBJ2-1; D perhaps matches TRBD2 (5 bases). The germline gives CDR1 SGHAT, CDR2 FQNNGV. Trimming took off 4 bases at V and 3 bases at J, with 16 bases between the two ends. The CDR3 loop spans 16 amino acids.

This clonotype was recorded at least ten times. A library prepared for alpha chains yielded this beta chain as an off-target read; its size is of little meaning. This chain joins TRBV6-1 and TRBJ1-1; the D gene is possibly TRBD1 (6 bases). The CDR3 sequence is 14 residues long. Germline V gene lookup returns CDR1 MNHNS and CDR2 SASEGT. V shed 3 bases and J shed 0 bases, with 8 bases lying between them. The CDR3 loop reads CASSETGMNTEAFF. As DNA, the CDR3 is TGTGCCAGCAGTGAGACAGGTATGAACACTGAAGCTTTCTTT.

As regards this clonotype: A library made for alpha chains picked up this beta chain off target, so its size means little. V and J are TRBV20-1 and TRBJ2-3; TRBD2 agrees at 10 bases. The CDR3 length is 16 residues. The germline CDR1 and CDR2 sequences are DFQATT and SNEGSKA (reference sequence). V lost 0 bases to trimming and J lost 3 bases; unmatched junction nucleotides: 6. CDR3 protein: CSARDLASGRTDTQYF. DNA of the CDR3: TGCAGTGCTAGAGATCTGGCTAGCGGGAGAACAGATACGCAGTATTTT.

This clonotype was detected many times. This beta chain is an unintended read in a library built for alpha chains; its size means little. This sequence joins TRBV6-2 or TRBV6-3 and TRBJ2-1; D possibly corresponds to TRBD1 (5 bases). Between the trimmed V and J ends, which lost 1 base and 8 bases, there was a span of 15 bases. Germline V gives CDR1 MNHEY, CDR2 SVGEGT. The CDR3 contains 15 residues. Here the CDR3 DNA reads TGTGCCAGCAGTTACTTCTCGACAGCAGAGGATGAGCAGTTCTTC. As protein: CASSYFSTAEDEQFF.

The table lists this clonotype with many counts. This beta chain is an off-target read within a library intended for alpha chains, so its frequency means little. The chain couples TRBV20-1 to TRBJ1-1, with 7 bases that match TRBD1. This CDR3 region has 13 residues. CDR1 DFQATT and CDR2 SNEGSKA come from the germline V gene (reference sequence). V was pared by 4 bases and J by 1 base, with 3 bases of the junction left unmatched. The CDR3 spells CSATTGENTEAFF. In DNA form, the CDR3 reads TGCAGTGCTACCACAGGGGAGAACACTGAAGCTTTCTTT.

This clonotype was counted at least ten times. This beta chain lies outside the target of a library built for alpha chains; its clone size means little. The chain employs TRBV6-6 and TRBJ2-5; the match to TRBD1 covers 7 bases. Germline assignment: CDR1 MNHNY and CDR2 SVGAGI (reference sequence). The CDR3 contains 15 residues. Losses at the gene ends were 6 bases for V and 5 bases for J; bases not matched to a gene: 12. The CDR3 region is CASSSTGEPVETQYF. In nucleotides, the CDR3 is TGTGCCAGCAGCTCCACAGGGGAGCCGGTGGAGACCCAGTACTTC.

This clonotype was seen ten or more times. Within a library made for alpha chains, this beta chain is off target, and its count is uninformative. CDR3 loop: CSARVRGTVNTEAFF. CDR3 DNA: TGCAGTGCTAGAGTTAGGGGGACGGTGAACACTGAAGCTTTCTTT. The J gene is TRBJ1-1, the V gene TRBV20-1, with D tentatively TRBD1 (6 bases). Germline assignment: CDR1 DFQATT and CDR2 SNEGSKA (reference sequence). V lost 1 base and J lost 0, with 12 bases in between. The CDR3 consists of 15 residues.

This clonotype was recorded many times. Found in a library prepared for alpha chains, this beta chain is an off-target read, and its abundance has little meaning. This chain uses TRBV28 with TRBJ1-6; D gene unclear. V was pared by 1 base and J by 7 bases, with 11 bases between. Germline V lookup: CDR1 MDHEN, CDR2 SYDVKM. The CDR3 covers 15 residues. CDR3 sequence (DNA): TGTGCCAGCAGTTTATACGAGGGTACGAATTCACCCCTCCACTTT. Protein product: CASSLYEGTNSPLHF.

In its sample, this clonotype was seen many times. This beta chain slipped into a library made for alpha chains as a stray read, so its size is not meaningful. The chain couples TRBV7-2 to TRBJ2-5, with D uncertain. Between the trimmed V and J ends, which lost 5 bases and 1 base, there was a span of 11 bases. This CDR3 region has 14 residues. The germline CDR1 and CDR2 sequences are SGHTA and FQGNSA. The chain's CDR3 is CASSPGYLQETQYF. The CDR3 nucleotides are TGTGCCAGCAGCCCGGGCTACCTCCAAGAGACCCAGTACTTC.

This clonotype has ten or more counts. Because the library targeted alpha chains, this beta chain is an off-target read whose size means little. The chain links TRBV9 to TRBJ2-6; 10 bases are shared with TRBD2. CDR3 size: 17 residues. The germline gives CDR1 SGDLS, CDR2 YYNGEE. V lost 3 bases and J lost 0; bases outside the gene matches: 3. The CDR3 region is CASSGTSGNSGANVLTF. The CDR3 region has the DNA TGTGCCAGCAGCGGGACTAGCGGTAACTCTGGGGCCAACGTCCTGACTTTC.